A single T cell receptor beta chain is shown here with its context. These data belong to a study of technical replicates of blood from a handful of donors. Produced via immunoSEQ multiplex PCR; TCRdb's table is partial and in-frame only. The table includes approximately 89,000 clones, about 94% detected once. Germline V gene lookup returns CDR1 MDHEN and CDR2 SYDVKM. Deletions cut 3 bases from V and 0 bases from J, with 15 bases between. This CDR3 has 17 amino acids. The chain joins TRBV28 to TRBJ2-1; D might be TRBD2 (6 bases). The sequence derives from a human donor in good health. The material sequenced was T cells isolated from PBMCs. CDR3 in DNA: TGTGCCAGCAGTTTCCCCCCCCGGGAGAGCTCCTACAATGAGCAGTTCTTC. This gives the protein CASSFPPRESSYNEQFF. The whole variable domain, filled in from reference TRBV28 and TRBJ2-1, reads DVKVTQSSRYLVKRTGEKVFLECVQDMDHENMFWYRQDPGLGLRLIYFSYDVKMKEKGDIPEGYSVSREKKERFSLILESASTNQTSMYLCASSFPPRESSYNEQFFGPGTRLTVL.